One sample yielded the 14 T cell receptor beta chains listed below, sequenced in a study of regulatory T cells in long-lasting Graves disease. This sample's time point: newly diagnosed GD, antithyroid drugs for less than 3 months. The TCR library was made from RNA extracted from PBMCs. Through Arm-PCR of CDR3 regions and iRepertoire HTBI primers, TCR beta libraries were built. Each CDR3 protein gets one entry after TCRdb re-called the multiplex PCR reads with MiXCR. The data hold under 300,000 distinct CDR3 sequences, with around 20% observed a single time. The source material was peripheral blood mononuclear cells (PBMCs), sampled at new diagnosis, from a patient treated with antithyroid drugs. These TCRs come from a female donor with Graves disease.

This clonotype was recorded a few times. The chain joins TRBV9 to TRBJ1-2; TRBD1 matches at 8 bases. V shed 5 bases, J shed 3 bases, and the junction held 6 bases outside the gene matches. The CDR3 consists of 14 residues. Germline CDR1 reads SGDLS; CDR2 reads YYNGEE. CDR3 amino acids: CASSSQGGDYGYTF. The CDR3 DNA follows: TGTGCCAGCAGTTCACAGGGGGGAGACTATGGCTACACCTTC.

CDR3 sequence reads: CASTPAPPNEQFF. CDR3 DNA sequence: TGTGCCAGCACCCCAGCCCCCCCCAATGAGCAGTTCTTC. V is TRBV12-3 or TRBV12-4 and J is TRBJ2-1; D gene unclear. The V end was cut by 7 bases, the J end by 6 bases, with 13 bases between. This CDR3 comprises 13 residues.

The V gene is TRBV20-1, the J gene TRBJ2-3, with D possibly being TRBD2 (5 bases). CDR3 length equals 14 residues. The germline V gene has CDR1 DFQATT and CDR2 SNEGSKA (reference sequence). V lost 6 bases and J 4 bases, leaving 17 bases between the germline ends. CDR3 DNA: TGCAGTGCGGCAGTCGGGGTAACGGCAGATACGCAGTATTTT. Its translation: CSAAVGVTADTQYF.

This clonotype was observed many times. The chain links TRBV7-9 to TRBJ2-6, with 8 bases fitting TRBD1. CDR1 is SEHNR and CDR2 is FQNEAQ in the germline V gene (reference sequence). Germline trimming cut 4 bases from V and 0 bases from J; bases unmatched to any gene: 5. The CDR3 extends over 17 amino acids. The CDR3 region is CASSYGQGTSGANVLTF. The CDR3 region has the DNA TGTGCCAGCAGCTATGGACAGGGAACCTCTGGGGCCAACGTCCTGACTTTC.

This clonotype was counted a few times. Being one base from a much bigger clone, this may be a read error. This is likely a read error, given that the CDR3 carries no conserved phenylalanine or tryptophan at its end. Because the CDR3's place on the DNA is in doubt, the DNA is left out and the CDR3 is given as listed by TCRdb. The V and J genes are TRBV24-1 and TRBJ1-2; TRBD1, as called in the table, went unchecked against the DNA. From its first to its last residue, the CDR3 has 13 amino acids. Germline V gene lookup returns CDR1 KGHDR and CDR2 SFDVKD. CDR3 in amino acids: CATSDSGQAYFSL.

A remark on this clonotype: A much larger clone differs by one base, so this may be a read error. The chain uses TRBV19 and TRBJ2-3; no reliable D call. The CDR3 consists of 13 residues. Germline V lookup: CDR1 LNHDA, CDR2 SQIVND (reference sequence). CDR3: CASRLSFVDTQCF. Written as DNA, the CDR3 is TGTGCCAGTAGGCTCTCCTTCGTAGATACGCAGTGTTTT.

This clonotype has more than one count but fewer than ten. The chain recombines TRBV6-1 with TRBJ2-1, with 9 bases identical to TRBD1. V trimming: 6 bases; J trimming: 8 bases; junction bases outside the gene matches: 5. Per the germline V gene, CDR1 is MNHNS and CDR2 is SASEGT. This CDR3 comprises 13 residues. Here the CDR3 reads CASRGQGWDEQFF. CDR3 sequence (DNA): TGTGCCAGCAGGGGACAGGGATGGGATGAGCAGTTCTTC.

This clonotype was seen a few times. The chain joins TRBV9 to TRBJ2-1; 9 nucleotides line up with TRBD2. The germline gives CDR1 SGDLS, CDR2 YYNGEE. J lost 6 bases, V lost 0 bases, and 4 bases had no gene match. The CDR3 is 15 residues long. The CDR3 DNA reads as TGTGCCAGCAGCGTAGTGGCTAGCGGGGCCAATGAGCAGTTCTTC. It codes for CASSVVASGANEQFF.

This clonotype has ten or more counts. This chain connects TRBV30 to TRBJ2-1; 9 nucleotides agree with TRBD2. The CDR3 contains 14 residues. Germline assignment: CDR1 GTSNPN and CDR2 SVGIG (reference sequence). Trimming at V came to 3 bases and at J to 10 bases, leaving 10 bases not matched to a gene. The chain's CDR3 is CAWRPTSGPREQFF. As DNA, the CDR3 is TGTGCCTGGAGGCCTACTAGCGGGCCTAGGGAGCAGTTCTTC. The full variable domain, completed using reference TRBV30 and TRBJ2-1, is SQTIHQWPATLVQPVGSPLSLECTVEGTSNPNLYWYRQAAGRGLQLLFYSVGIGQISSEVPQNLSASRPQDRQFILSSKKLLLSDSGFYLCAWRPTSGPREQFFGPGTRLTVL.

The sample holds many counts of this clonotype. The genes are TRBV5-1 and TRBJ2-1, with TRBD2 matching 8 bases. This CDR3 contains 15 residues. The germline gives CDR1 SGHRS, CDR2 YFSETQ. The V gene end was trimmed by 0 bases and the J gene end by 7 bases; junction bases not matched to a gene: 6. For the CDR3, the DNA is TGCGCCAGCAGCTTGGCCCCCTTAGCGGGGAATGAGCAGTTCTTC. Protein: CASSLAPLAGNEQFF.

This chain uses TRBV12-3 or TRBV12-4 with TRBJ1-5, with D hard to call. The V gene lost 6 bases and the J gene lost 5 bases, with 14 bases spanning the gap. The CDR3 contains 14 residues. The CDR3 DNA follows: TGTGCCAGCAGGCCGGAGGGTGTCGATCAGCCCCAGCATTTT. It encodes CASRPEGVDQPQHF.

This clonotype has at least ten counts. V and J are TRBV6-5 and TRBJ2-1; TRBD2 matches 7 bases. There are 15 residues in the CDR3. The junction had 9 bases not matched to a gene; V was cut back by 0 bases and J by 10 bases. The germline V gene has CDR1 MNHEY and CDR2 SVGAGI. CDR3 in amino acids: CASSYSASGRSEQFF. In DNA, the CDR3 is TGTGCCAGCAGTTACTCAGCTAGCGGCCGTTCGGAGCAGTTCTTC.

This clonotype was observed at least ten times. This chain connects TRBV5-4 to TRBJ1-1; D is perhaps TRBD1 (6 bases). Trimming cost V 4 bases and J 1 base, with 17 bases left between them. This CDR3 region has 16 residues. CDR1 and CDR2 from the germline V gene are SGHNT and YYREEE (reference sequence). The CDR3 bases are TGTGCCAGCAGCCCGAAAGGGACGACAGGGAACACTGAAGCTTTCTTT. It is translated as CASSPKGTTGNTEAFF.

This clonotype came up many times. J is TRBJ2-5 and V is TRBV6-2 or TRBV6-3; TRBD2 agrees at 7 bases. The CDR3 is 13 amino acids. Germline trimming cut 5 bases from V and 1 base from J; bases unmatched to any gene: 1. Germline values: CDR1 MNHEY, CDR2 SVGEGT. Here the CDR3 reads CASSLAVQETQYF. CDR3 DNA sequence: TGTGCCAGCAGTCTAGCGGTCCAAGAGACCCAGTACTTC.